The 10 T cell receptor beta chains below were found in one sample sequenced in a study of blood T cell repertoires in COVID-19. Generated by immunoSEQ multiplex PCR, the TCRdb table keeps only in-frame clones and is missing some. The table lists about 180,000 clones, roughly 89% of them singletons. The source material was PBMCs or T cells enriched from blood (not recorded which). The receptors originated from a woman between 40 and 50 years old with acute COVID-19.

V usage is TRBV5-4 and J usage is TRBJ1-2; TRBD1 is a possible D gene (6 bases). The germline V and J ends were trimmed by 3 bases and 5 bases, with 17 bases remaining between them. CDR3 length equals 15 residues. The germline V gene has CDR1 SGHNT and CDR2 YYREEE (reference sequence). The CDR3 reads CASSSAGGRRYGYTF. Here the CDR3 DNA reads TGTGCCAGCAGCTCGGCCGGGGGGCGAAGGTATGGCTACACCTTC.

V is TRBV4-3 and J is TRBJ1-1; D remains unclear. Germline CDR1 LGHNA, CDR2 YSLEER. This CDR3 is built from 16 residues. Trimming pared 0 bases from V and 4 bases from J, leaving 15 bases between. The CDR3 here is CASSQDWLQPLTEAFF. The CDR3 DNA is TGCGCCAGCAGCCAAGATTGGTTACAGCCCCTCACTGAAGCTTTCTTT.

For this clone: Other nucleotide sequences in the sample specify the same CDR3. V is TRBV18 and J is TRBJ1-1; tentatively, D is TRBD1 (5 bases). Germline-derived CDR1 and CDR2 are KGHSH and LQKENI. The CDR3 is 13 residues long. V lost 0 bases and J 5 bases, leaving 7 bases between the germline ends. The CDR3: CASSPPGGTEAFF. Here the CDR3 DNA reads TGTGCCAGCTCACCACCCGGGGGGACTGAAGCTTTCTTT.

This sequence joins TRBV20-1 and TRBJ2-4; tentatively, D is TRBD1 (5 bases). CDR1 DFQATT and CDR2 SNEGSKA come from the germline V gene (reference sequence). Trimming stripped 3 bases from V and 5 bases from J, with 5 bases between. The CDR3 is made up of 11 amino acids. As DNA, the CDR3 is TGCAGTGCTAGCAGGGAAAACATTCAGTACTTC. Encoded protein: CSASRENIQYF.

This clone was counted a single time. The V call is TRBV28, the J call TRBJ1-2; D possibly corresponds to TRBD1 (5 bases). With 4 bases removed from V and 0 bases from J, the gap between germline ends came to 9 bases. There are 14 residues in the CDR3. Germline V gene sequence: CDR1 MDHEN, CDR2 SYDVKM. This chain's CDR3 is CASSSPGPNYGYTF. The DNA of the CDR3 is TGTGCCAGCAGTTCCCCAGGGCCTAACTATGGCTACACCTTC.

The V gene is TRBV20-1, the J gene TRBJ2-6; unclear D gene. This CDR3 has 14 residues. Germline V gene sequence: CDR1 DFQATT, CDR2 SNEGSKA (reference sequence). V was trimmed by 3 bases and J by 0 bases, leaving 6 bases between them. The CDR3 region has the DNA TGCAGTGCTAGTACTGGCTCTGGGGCCAACGTCCTGACTTTC. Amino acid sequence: CSASTGSGANVLTF.

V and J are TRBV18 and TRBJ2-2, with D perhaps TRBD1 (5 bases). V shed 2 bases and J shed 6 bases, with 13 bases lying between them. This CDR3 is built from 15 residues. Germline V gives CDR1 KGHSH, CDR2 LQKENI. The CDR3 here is CASSPLDSLAGELFF. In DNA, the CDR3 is TGTGCCAGCTCACCATTAGACAGCTTGGCCGGGGAGCTGTTTTTT.

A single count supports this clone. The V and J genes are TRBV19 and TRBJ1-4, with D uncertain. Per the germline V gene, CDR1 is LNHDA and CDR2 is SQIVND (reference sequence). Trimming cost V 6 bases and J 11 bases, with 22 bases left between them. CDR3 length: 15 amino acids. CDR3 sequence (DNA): TGTGCCAGTAGGGCCGGAACAACCGAAACCAGGAAACTGTTTTTT. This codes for CASRAGTTETRKLFF.

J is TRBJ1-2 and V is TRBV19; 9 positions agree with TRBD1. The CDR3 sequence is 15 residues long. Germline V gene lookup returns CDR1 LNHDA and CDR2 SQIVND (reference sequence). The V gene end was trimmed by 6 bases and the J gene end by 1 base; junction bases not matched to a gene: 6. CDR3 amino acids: CASSWEDRGNYGYTF. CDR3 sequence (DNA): TGTGCCAGTAGCTGGGAGGACAGGGGTAACTATGGCTACACCTTC.

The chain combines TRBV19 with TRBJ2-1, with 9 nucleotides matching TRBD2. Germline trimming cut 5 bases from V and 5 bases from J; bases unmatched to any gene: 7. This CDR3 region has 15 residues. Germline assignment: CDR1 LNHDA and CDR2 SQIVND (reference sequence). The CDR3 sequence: CASSPGTSTNNEQFF. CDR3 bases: TGTGCCAGTAGTCCAGGGACTAGCACAAACAATGAGCAGTTCTTC.